The T cell receptor beta chain under discussion was sequenced for a study of blood T cell repertoires in COVID-19. The protocol was immunoSEQ multiplex PCR, while the TCRdb copy is restricted to in-frame clones and leaves out a portion. The sample holds 65,000 to 90,000 clones, roughly 88% seen once. The clonotype originates from a man aged 50-60 years with active COVID-19. Sequencing used peripheral blood.

CDR3 DNA: TGCAGCGTTGACAAGGACATCGGGACAGATACGCAGTATTTT. It translates to CSVDKDIGTDTQYF. V is TRBV29-1 and J is TRBJ2-3, with D tentatively TRBD1 (5 bases). Trimming took off 3 bases at V and 3 bases at J, with 13 bases between the two ends. Germline values: CDR1 SQVTM, CDR2 ANQGSEA. The CDR3 loop spans 14 amino acids.